A selection of T cell receptor beta chains follows, all from one sample in a study of a mutant IDH1 vaccine in newly diagnosed glioma. The repertoire was sequenced with immunoSEQ multiplex PCR; TCRdb's copy has only in-frame clones and lacks some. The sample contains 70,000 or so clones, around 80% of which appear only once. Sequencing used peripheral blood mononuclear cells (PBMCs), obtained from a glioma patient treated with radiotherapy, temozolomide or both. These receptors were taken from a young woman with glioma. Some clones in this sample may be carry-over from other donors' samples. Both conserved end residues are part of each CDR3. The D gene is left open where the match is weak. Clone size appears in some rows only: once, few, many, or a class for an expanded clone.

d_call | clone_size | j_call | v_call | cdr3_aa | cdr3_nt
TRBD2 | . | TRBJ2-3 | TRBV10-3 | CAISEMGGSRTDTQYF | TGTGCCATCAGTGAGATGGGCGGGAGTCGCACAGATACGCAGTATTTT
TRBD1 | few | TRBJ1-4 | TRBV5-4 | CASSLDRGQEKLFF | TGTGCCAGCAGCTTAGACAGGGGTCAGGAAAAACTGTTTTTT
. | . | TRBJ2-6 | TRBV5-6 | CASSLEAGRSGANVLTF | TGTGCCAGCAGCTTGGAAGCGGGCCGCTCTGGGGCCAACGTCCTGACTTTC
. | . | TRBJ2-7 | TRBV7-2 | CASSSRGPYEQYF | TGTGCCAGCAGCTCCCGGGGTCCCTACGAGCAGTACTTC
. | once | TRBJ2-3 | TRBV19 | CASSAGLPVDTQYF | TGTGCCAGTAGTGCGGGACTCCCAGTGGATACGCAGTATTTT
TRBD1 | . | TRBJ1-1 | TRBV5-1 | CASSSSGGGTEAFF | TGCGCCAGCAGCTCCTCAGGGGGAGGAACTGAAGCTTTCTTT
. | . | TRBJ1-4 | TRBV30 | CAWSRGSDEKLFF | TGTGCCTGGAGCCGGGGTTCAGATGAAAAACTGTTTTTT
TRBD2 | . | TRBJ2-7 | TRBV4-2 | CASSQAIQRESYEQYF | TGTGCCAGCAGCCAAGCCATACAGCGGGAAAGCTACGAGCAGTACTTC
. | . | TRBJ2-7 | TRBV6-5 | CASSLRPYHTGYEQYF | TGTGCCAGCAGTTTACGCCCCTACCATACAGGCTACGAGCAGTACTTC
. | . | TRBJ1-1 | TRBV29-1 | CSVALGARTEAFF | TGCAGCGTTGCCCTAGGGGCGCGCACTGAAGCTTTCTTT
. | once | TRBJ1-1 | TRBV30 | CACMHPASDDGRNTEAFF | TGTGCCTGCATGCACCCGGCCTCGGACGACGGTAGGAACACTGAAGCTTTCTTT
. | . | TRBJ2-2 | TRBV9 | CASSVGVTANTGELFF | TGTGCCAGCAGCGTAGGTGTGACAGCAAACACCGGGGAGCTGTTTTTT
. | . | TRBJ2-7 | TRBV6-6 | CASSGTRASGEQYF | TGTGCCAGCAGTGGCACTAGGGCCTCGGGCGAGCAGTACTTC
TRBD1 | once | TRBJ2-7 | TRBV14 | CASSPAWGTGRYEQYF | TGTGCCAGCAGCCCAGCGTGGGGGACAGGGCGATACGAGCAGTACTTC
TRBD2 | . | TRBJ2-2 | TRBV19 | CASSIGGGVSGRGTGELFF | TGTGCCAGTAGTATTGGAGGGGGTGTTAGCGGGAGGGGCACCGGGGAGCTGTTTTTT
. | . | TRBJ1-1 | TRBV6-5 | CASRTGLVSTEAFF | TGTGCCAGCAGAACAGGGTTGGTTAGCACTGAAGCTTTCTTT
. | . | TRBJ1-6 | TRBV25-1 | CASSEFKGWDSPLHF | TGTGCCAGCAGTGAATTTAAAGGCTGGGATTCACCCCTCCACTTT